This T cell receptor beta chain was sequenced for a study of T cells in Graves' hyperthyroidism and ophthalmopathy. Germline loops: CDR1 MDHEN, CDR2 SYDVKM. Trimming removed 3 bases at V and 4 bases at J, with 9 bases between. The CDR3 length is 13 residues. Patients having uncontrolled infection, another autoimmune disease, pregnancy or lactation were not included. There are many counts of this clonotype. TCR beta CDR3 regions were amplified from RNA transcripts. The HTBI primer set drove a first-round RT-PCR of the TCR CDR3. From the multiplex PCR reads, TCRdb called clonotypes with MiXCR, one entry per CDR3 protein. The sample holds 300,000 to 350,000 distinct CDR3 sequences, about 20% seen once.

Sequencing input: blood. The J gene is TRBJ1-2, the V gene TRBV28, with D possibly matching TRBD1 (5 bases). The receptor was derived from a woman aged 50 to 60 with Graves' hyperthyroidism. The CDR3 DNA reads as TGTGCCAGCAGTTTGGGTGGGGGCTATGGCTACACCTTC. Protein sequence: CASSLGGGYGYTF.